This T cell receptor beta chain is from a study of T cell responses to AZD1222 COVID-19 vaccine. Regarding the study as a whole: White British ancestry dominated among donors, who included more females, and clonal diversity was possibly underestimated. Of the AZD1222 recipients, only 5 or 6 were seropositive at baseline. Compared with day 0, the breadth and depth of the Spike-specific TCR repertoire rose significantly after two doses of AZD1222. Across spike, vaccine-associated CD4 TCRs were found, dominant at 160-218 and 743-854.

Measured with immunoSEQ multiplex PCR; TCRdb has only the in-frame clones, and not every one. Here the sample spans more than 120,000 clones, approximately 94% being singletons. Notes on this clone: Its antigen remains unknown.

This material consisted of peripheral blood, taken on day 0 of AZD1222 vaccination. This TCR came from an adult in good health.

CDR3 nucleotide sequence: TGTGCCAGCAGCCAACGGCAGCCTCGATGGGGGTACACTGAAGCTTTCTTT. This sequence encodes CASSQRQPRWGYTEAFF. V is TRBV14 and J is TRBJ1-1, with D possibly matching TRBD1 (5 bases). V was shortened by 2 bases and J by 3 bases, with 19 bases between the two germline ends. The CDR3 covers 17 residues. CDR1 and CDR2 from the germline V gene are SGHDN and FVKESK.